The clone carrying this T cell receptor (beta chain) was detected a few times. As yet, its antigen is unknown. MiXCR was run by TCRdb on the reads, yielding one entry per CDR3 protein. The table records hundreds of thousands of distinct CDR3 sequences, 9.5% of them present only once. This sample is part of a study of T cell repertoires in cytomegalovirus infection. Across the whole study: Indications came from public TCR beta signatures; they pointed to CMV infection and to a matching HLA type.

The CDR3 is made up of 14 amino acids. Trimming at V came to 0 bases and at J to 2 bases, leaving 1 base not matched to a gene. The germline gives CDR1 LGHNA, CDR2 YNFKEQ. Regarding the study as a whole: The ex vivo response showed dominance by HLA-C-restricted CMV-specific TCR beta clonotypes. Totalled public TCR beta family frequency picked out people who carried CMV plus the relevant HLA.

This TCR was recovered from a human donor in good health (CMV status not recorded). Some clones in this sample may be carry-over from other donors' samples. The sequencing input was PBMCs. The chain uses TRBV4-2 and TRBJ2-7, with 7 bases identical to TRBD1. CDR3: CASSQETGTYEQYF. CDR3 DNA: TGTGCCAGCAGCCAAGAGACAGGGACCTACGAGCAGTACTTC.